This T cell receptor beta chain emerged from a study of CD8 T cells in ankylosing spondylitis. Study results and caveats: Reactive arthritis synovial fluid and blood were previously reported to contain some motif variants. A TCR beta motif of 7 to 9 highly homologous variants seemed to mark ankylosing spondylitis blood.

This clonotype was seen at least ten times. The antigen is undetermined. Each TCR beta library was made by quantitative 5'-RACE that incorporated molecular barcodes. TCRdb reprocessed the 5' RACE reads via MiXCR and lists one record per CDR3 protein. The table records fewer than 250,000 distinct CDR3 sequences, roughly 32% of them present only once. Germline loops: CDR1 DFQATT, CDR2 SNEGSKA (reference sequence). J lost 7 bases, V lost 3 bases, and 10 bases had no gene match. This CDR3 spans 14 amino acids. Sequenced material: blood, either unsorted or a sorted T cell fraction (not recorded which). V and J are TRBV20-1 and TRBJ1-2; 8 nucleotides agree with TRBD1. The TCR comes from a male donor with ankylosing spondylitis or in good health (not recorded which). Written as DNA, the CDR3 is TGCAGTGCTAGTGCCTTTCGGACAGGGCCTGGCTACACCTTC. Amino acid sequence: CSASAFRTGPGYTF.